The rows below give T cell receptor beta chains drawn from one sample of a study of blood T cell repertoires in COVID-19. Data came from immunoSEQ multiplex PCR; TCRdb stores just in-frame clones and leaves some out. The table includes roughly 38,000 clones, roughly nine tenths detected once. What was sequenced was peripheral blood. The receptors come from a man in his forties or fifties in a cohort sampled during active COVID-19. The CDR3 runs from the conserved cysteine through the conserved F or W. D genes are given only for firm matches. The size entry is marked missing in some rows and otherwise reads once, few, many or a size class.

.,TRBV6-5,.,TRBJ2-3,TGTGCCAGCAGTTACTCGAGGGGGAGCACAGATACGCAGTATTTT,CASSYSRGSTDTQYF
.,TRBV6-6,TRBD1,TRBJ1-4,TGTGCCAGCAGCATACAGGGGGTATATGAAAAACTGTTTTTT,CASSIQGVYEKLFF
.,TRBV7-9,.,TRBJ2-7,TGTGCCAGCAGCTTAACAGGTAACTACGAGCAGTACTTC,CASSLTGNYEQYF
many,TRBV5-4,.,TRBJ2-7,TGTGCCAGCAGCCCAGAGGGCGGGGACTACGAGCAGTACTTC,CASSPEGGDYEQYF
once,TRBV3-1/TRBV3-2,.,TRBJ1-2,TGTGCCAGCAGCCAAGTAGTGGGGCCTCGTACATTCTATGGCTACACCTTC,CASSQVVGPRTFYGYTF
.,TRBV2,.,TRBJ1-2,TGTGCCCAACAGACAGTGAATGGTAATGGCTACACCTTC,CAQQTVNGNGYTF
few,TRBV30,TRBD1,TRBJ1-2,TGTGCCTGGACCCCGGACAGGCGGACCTATGGCTACACCTTC,CAWTPDRRTYGYTF
.,TRBV7-3,.,TRBJ2-2,TGTGCCAGCATGGGGGCGGACACCGGGGAGCTGTTTTTT,CASMGADTGELFF
.,TRBV5-4,.,TRBJ1-6,TGTGCCAGCAGCTGGGCAGGGCCGCAGAATTCACCCCTCCACTTT,CASSWAGPQNSPLHF
.,TRBV10-3,TRBD1,TRBJ1-1,TGTGCCATCAGTGAATCAGGGGGGAACACTGAAGCTTTCTTT,CAISESGGNTEAFF
.,TRBV4-3,.,TRBJ2-1,TGCGCCAGCAGCCAAGATGGGAACAGGTTAAATGAGCAGTTCTTC,CASSQDGNRLNEQFF
once,TRBV4-1,TRBD1,TRBJ1-1,TGCGCCAGCAGCCACGACAGGGCAGGGGGCGCGAAGAACACTGAAGCTTTCTTT,CASSHDRAGGAKNTEAFF
few,TRBV6-5,TRBD1,TRBJ2-7,TGTGCCAGCACCAATGCCCTGACAGGGGGAGACGAGCAGTACTTC,CASTNALTGGDEQYF
.,TRBV6-5,TRBD1,TRBJ2-2,TGTGCCAGCAGTTGGGGGGACAGGGAGGCCGGGGAGCTGTTTTTT,CASSWGDREAGELFF
.,TRBV13,TRBD1,TRBJ2-4,TGTGCCAGCAGCAGCACAGGGGGCATGGACATTCAGTACTTC,CASSSTGGMDIQYF
.,TRBV29-1,.,TRBJ2-7,TGCAGCGTTGAGGACAGCTACGAGCAGTACTTC,CSVEDSYEQYF
.,TRBV30,.,TRBJ1-2,TGTGCCTGGACGGGTACTAACTATGGCTACACCTTC,CAWTGTNYGYTF
.,TRBV7-8,.,TRBJ2-3,TGTGCCAGCAACTTAACTAGAAATACGCAGTATTTT,CASNLTRNTQYF
.,TRBV7-8,.,TRBJ1-4,TGTGCCAGCAGCTTAGCCCCAGGCGAAAAACTGTTTTTT,CASSLAPGEKLFF
.,TRBV24-1,.,TRBJ2-5,TGTGCCACCAGTGATGCGAGCGGGGAGACCCAGTACTTC,CATSDASGETQYF
.,TRBV6-4,TRBD2,TRBJ2-3,TGTGCCAGCAGAGCCTTAGCGGGAGACTCAGATACGCAGTATTTT,CASRALAGDSDTQYF
.,TRBV25-1,.,TRBJ1-1,TGTGCCAGCAGTGTAGGGAGCACTGAAGCTTTCTTT,CASSVGSTEAFF
.,TRBV9,TRBD1,TRBJ2-1,TGTGCCAGCAGCGTCCGGGACAGATCTAATGAGCAGTTCTTC,CASSVRDRSNEQFF
few,TRBV6-1,TRBD1,TRBJ1-3,TGTGCCAGCAGTGCCCCCGCCCGACAGGGTCCCTCTGGAAACACCATATATTTT,CASSAPARQGPSGNTIYF
.,TRBV7-3,TRBD2,TRBJ2-2,TGTGCCAGCAGCTTACTAGGCGCGGGAGGGCTCACCGGGGAGCTGTTTTTT,CASSLLGAGGLTGELFF
.,TRBV5-1,TRBD1,TRBJ2-2,TGCGCCAGCAGCTTGGAGACAGGGGCCACCGGGGAGCTGTTTTTT,CASSLETGATGELFF
.,TRBV10-3,TRBD1,TRBJ2-1,TGTGCCAGCTCACCGGGACAGGGCCCTTACAATGAGCAGTTCTTC,CASSPGQGPYNEQFF
.,TRBV5-6,TRBD2,TRBJ2-3,TGTGCCAGCAGCTCAGCGGGACGGGACACAGATACGCAGTATTTT,CASSSAGRDTDTQYF
.,TRBV5-5,TRBD1,TRBJ2-1,TGTGCCAGCAGCCCGGGACAGGGGAATGAGCAGTTCTTC,CASSPGQGNEQFF
.,TRBV4-3,.,TRBJ2-7,TGCGCCAGCAGCCAAGAACCCCTCGGGGAGCAGTACTTC,CASSQEPLGEQYF
.,TRBV7-2,TRBD1,TRBJ2-7,TGTGCCAGCAGCTTAGCGCGACAGGGGCCCTTATACGAGCAGTACTTC,CASSLARQGPLYEQYF
.,TRBV9,TRBD2,TRBJ2-3,TGTGCCAGCGGGAGGGCCCAAAATACGCAGTATTTT,CASGRAQNTQYF
.,TRBV6-5,.,TRBJ1-6,TGTGCCAGCAGACAGGGATTGGCGTCACCCCTCCACTTT,CASRQGLASPLHF
.,TRBV9,TRBD2,TRBJ2-1,TGTGCCAGCAGCGTGACTAGCGGAATTTCCAATGAGCAGTTCTTC,CASSVTSGISNEQFF
.,TRBV5-1,TRBD1,TRBJ2-7,TGCGCCAGCAGCTTACAGGACAGGGGCGAGCAGTACTTC,CASSLQDRGEQYF
.,TRBV15,.,TRBJ2-7,TGTGCCACCAGCAGATTTACAGGGCCCTACGAGCAGTACTTC,CATSRFTGPYEQYF
.,TRBV3-1/TRBV3-2,TRBD2,TRBJ2-4,TGTGCCAGCAGCCAAGACTATCCCAGCGGGAGTGACATTCAGTACTTC,CASSQDYPSGSDIQYF
.,TRBV2,.,TRBJ2-7,TGTGCCAGCAGTGGTGGGACTCACTCCTACGAGCAGTACTTC,CASSGGTHSYEQYF
.,TRBV7-9,TRBD1,TRBJ1-2,TGTGCCAGCAGCCCCACCCAGGACAGGGGCGGGCTAATCAACTATGGCTACACCTTC,CASSPTQDRGGLINYGYTF
.,TRBV28,TRBD1,TRBJ2-4,TGTGCCAGCCGAACCGGGACAGGTATCGCGTCTGGTTACATTCAGTACTTC,CASRTGTGIASGYIQYF
.,TRBV5-1,TRBD2,TRBJ2-1,TGCGCCAGCAGCCAATCGATACTAAGCGGGGGCTCCTACAATGAGCAGTTCTTC,CASSQSILSGGSYNEQFF
.,TRBV24-1,.,TRBJ1-5,TGTGCCACCAGTGACACTTCCTATCAGCCCCAGCATTTT,CATSDTSYQPQHF
.,TRBV2,TRBD2,TRBJ2-1,TGTGCCAGCATCGGATCTCTAGCGGGGTCTAATGAGCAGTTCTTC,CASIGSLAGSNEQFF
.,TRBV7-9,TRBD1,TRBJ1-4,TGTGCCAGCAGCTTCTCCGGGACAGGGGGGGAAAAACTGTTTTTT,CASSFSGTGGEKLFF
.,TRBV12-3/TRBV12-4,TRBD1,TRBJ1-2,TGTGCCAGCAGTCCCCGACAGGGACGCTACACCTTC,CASSPRQGRYTF
.,TRBV7-3,TRBD1,TRBJ2-1,TGTGCCAGCAGGGCCGACAGGGGCAATGAGCAGTTCTTC,CASRADRGNEQFF
few,TRBV6-1,.,TRBJ1-1,TGTGCCAGCAGTGAAACTGTATACTCAGGGGTCACTGAAGCTTTCTTT,CASSETVYSGVTEAFF
.,TRBV4-1,.,TRBJ2-5,TGCGCCAGCAGCCCCCCAGCGATAGCGACATCGCAGGAGACCCAGTACTTC,CASSPPAIATSQETQYF
.,TRBV7-9,TRBD1,TRBJ1-5,TGTGCCAGCAGCTTAGGGACGGGACAGGGGCAGCCCCAGCATTTT,CASSLGTGQGQPQHF
.,TRBV19,TRBD1,TRBJ1-4,TGTGCCAGTAGTTCAAGACAGGGTTCTTTAGGTGAAAAACTGTTTTTT,CASSSRQGSLGEKLFF
.,TRBV19,TRBD1,TRBJ1-1,TGTGCCAGTAGTATGAACAGGGGGCGTATAAGGACTGAAGCTTTCTTT,CASSMNRGRIRTEAFF
.,TRBV19,.,TRBJ1-5,TGTGCCAGTAGTTCTCCGTATCCTCAGCCCCAGCATTTT,CASSSPYPQPQHF
few,TRBV7-9,.,TRBJ1-2,TGTGCCAGCAGCTTAGGGGCTGCGGGAGGCTACACCTTC,CASSLGAAGGYTF